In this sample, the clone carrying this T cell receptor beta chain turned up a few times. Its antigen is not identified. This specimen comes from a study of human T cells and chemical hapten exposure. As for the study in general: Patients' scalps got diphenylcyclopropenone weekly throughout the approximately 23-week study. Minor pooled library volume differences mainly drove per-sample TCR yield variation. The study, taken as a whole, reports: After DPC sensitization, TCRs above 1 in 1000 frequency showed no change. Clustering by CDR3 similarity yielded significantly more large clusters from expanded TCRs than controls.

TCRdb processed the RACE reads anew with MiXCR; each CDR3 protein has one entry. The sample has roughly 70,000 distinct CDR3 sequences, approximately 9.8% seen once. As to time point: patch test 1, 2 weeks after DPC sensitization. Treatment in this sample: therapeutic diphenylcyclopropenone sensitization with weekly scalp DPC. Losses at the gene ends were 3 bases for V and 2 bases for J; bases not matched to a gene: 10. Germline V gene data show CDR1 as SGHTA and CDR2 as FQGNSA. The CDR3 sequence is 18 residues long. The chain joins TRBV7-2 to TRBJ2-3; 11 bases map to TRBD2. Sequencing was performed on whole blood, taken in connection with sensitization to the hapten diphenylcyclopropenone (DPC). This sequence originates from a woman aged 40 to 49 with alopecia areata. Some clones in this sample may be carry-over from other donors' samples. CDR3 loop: CASSFLAGGTGVTDTQYF. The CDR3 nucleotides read TGTGCCAGCAGCTTCCTAGCGGGGGGAACAGGCGTCACAGATACGCAGTATTTT.